This T cell receptor (beta chain) was retrieved from a study of CD8+ T cells in alopecia areata. Broader study findings: It was less clear whether patients shared TCRs than it was in mice, possibly because of HLA. Especially in alopecia totalis/universalis, lesional scalp showed greater clonality than normal scalp did.

V lost 8 bases and J lost 6, with 15 bases in between. This CDR3 has 13 amino acids. Germline V gene sequence: CDR1 MDHEN, CDR2 SYDVKM. Note on this clone: Its antigen remains unknown.

The authors sorted CD4+ cells into CD25+CD127- cells for 4 or 5 patients. The investigators collected lesional scalp punch biopsies and peripheral blood from alopecia areata patients. Sequencing used cDNA as its template, made by extracting RNA and reverse transcribing it. TCRdb keeps only in-frame clones here, not all; method: immunoSEQ multiplex PCR. The data contain roughly 20,000 clones, roughly 62% of them seen just once; the ten biggest clones take up 4.5%. The gene calls are TRBV28 and TRBJ2-3; D possibly uses TRBD1 or TRBD2 (6 bases each). Sequencing input: CD4+ Tregs sorted from blood. The origin of this receptor is a human donor with alopecia areata. The CDR3 spells CASRGQGADTQYF. The CDR3 nucleotides read TGTGCCAGCCGGGGGCAGGGTGCGGATACGCAGTATTTT.